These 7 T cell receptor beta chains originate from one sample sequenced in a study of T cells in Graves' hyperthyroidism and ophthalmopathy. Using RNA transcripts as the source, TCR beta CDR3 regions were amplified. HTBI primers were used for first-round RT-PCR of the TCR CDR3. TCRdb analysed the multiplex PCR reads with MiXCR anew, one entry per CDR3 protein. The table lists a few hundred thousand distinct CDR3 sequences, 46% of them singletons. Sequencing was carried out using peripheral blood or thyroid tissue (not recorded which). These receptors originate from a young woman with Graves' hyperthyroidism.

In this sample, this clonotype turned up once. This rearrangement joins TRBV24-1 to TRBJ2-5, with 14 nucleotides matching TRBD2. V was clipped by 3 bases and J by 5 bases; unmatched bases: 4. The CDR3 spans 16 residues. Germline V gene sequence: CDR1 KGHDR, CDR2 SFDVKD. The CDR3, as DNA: TGTGCCACCAGTGATGGGACTAGCGGGAGTAGGGAGACCCAGTACTTC. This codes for CATSDGTSGSRETQYF.

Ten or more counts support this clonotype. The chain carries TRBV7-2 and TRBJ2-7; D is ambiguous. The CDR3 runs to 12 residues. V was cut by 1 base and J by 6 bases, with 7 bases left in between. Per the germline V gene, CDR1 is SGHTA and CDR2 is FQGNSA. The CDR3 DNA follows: TGTGCCAGCAGCTTAGGGGGTATCGAGCAGTACTTC. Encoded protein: CASSLGGIEQYF.

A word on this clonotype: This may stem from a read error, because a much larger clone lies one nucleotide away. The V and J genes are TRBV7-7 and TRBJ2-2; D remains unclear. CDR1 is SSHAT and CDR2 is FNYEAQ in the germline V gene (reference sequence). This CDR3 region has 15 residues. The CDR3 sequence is CASSHGLGNTGELFF. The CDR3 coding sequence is TGTGCTAGCAGCCACGGGTTGGGGAACACCGGGGAGCTGTTTTTT.

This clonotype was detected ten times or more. Written as DNA, the CDR3 is TGCAGCGTAAATCAGGGGAACACTGAAGCTTTCTTT. Protein: CSVNQGNTEAFF. The chain is built from TRBV29-1 and TRBJ1-1; maybe TRBD1 (5 bases). V lost 6 bases to trimming and J lost 1 base, with 9 bases between them. Germline V lookup: CDR1 SQVTM, CDR2 ANQGSEA. The CDR3 is 12 residues long.

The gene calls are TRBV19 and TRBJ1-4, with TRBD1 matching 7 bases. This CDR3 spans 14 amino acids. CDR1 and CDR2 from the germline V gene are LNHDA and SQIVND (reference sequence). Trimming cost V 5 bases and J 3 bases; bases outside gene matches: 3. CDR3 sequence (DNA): TGTGCCAGTAGTGCCGGGACAGCTAATGAAAAACTGTTTTTT. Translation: CASSAGTANEKLFF. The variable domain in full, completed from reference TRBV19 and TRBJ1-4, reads DGGITQSPKYLFRKEGQNVTLSCEQNLNHDAMYWYRQDPGQGLRLIYYSQIVNDFQKGDIAEGYSVSREKKESFPLTVTSAQKNPTAFYLCASSAGTANEKLFFGSGTQLSVL.

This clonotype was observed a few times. CDR3 DNA sequence: TGTGCCAGCAGCCACTTCTATGGGGAGCTGTTTTTT. It specifies CASSHFYGELFF. This chain joins TRBV7-9 and TRBJ2-2; D is unresolved. This CDR3 has 12 amino acids. CDR1 SEHNR and CDR2 FQNEAQ come from the germline V gene (reference sequence). V was trimmed by 5 bases and J by 8 bases, leaving 9 bases between them.

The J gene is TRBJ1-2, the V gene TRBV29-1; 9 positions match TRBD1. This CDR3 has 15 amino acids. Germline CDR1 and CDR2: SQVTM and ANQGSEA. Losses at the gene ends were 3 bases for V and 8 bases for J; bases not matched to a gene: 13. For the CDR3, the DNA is TGCAGCGTTGACGATTGGGACAGGGACCGGGGGGGCTACACCTTC. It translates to CSVDDWDRDRGGYTF.